Listed below are T cell receptor beta chains from one sample, sequenced in a study of early T cells in non-severe SARS-CoV-2 infection. MiXCR, run by TCRdb on the 5' RACE reads, gives a single entry per CDR3 protein. The sample carries tens of thousands of distinct CDR3 sequences, roughly 12% recorded once. The material was whole blood, obtained at baseline. The receptor source for this set is an adult who was a healthcare worker with PCR-confirmed SARS-CoV-2 infection or an uninfected control (not recorded which). The donor label of this sample is uncertain. CDR3s leave out the opening cysteine and the closing phenylalanine or tryptophan.

TRBJ2-2,TRBV5-1,ASSLELESRTGELF
TRBJ2-7,TRBV28,ASSSMGGGSTYEQY
TRBJ2-2,TRBV6-2/TRBV6-3,ASNSGAGELF
TRBJ2-2,TRBV11-3,ASSRTAEDTGELF
TRBJ1-6,TRBV18,ASSPSGDDSPLH
TRBJ1-1,TRBV3-1,ASSQNTATGKAF
TRBJ2-7,TRBV7-2,ASSRTWGFYEQY
TRBJ2-5,TRBV12-3/TRBV12-4,ASSFTAGQETQY
TRBJ2-1,TRBV7-6,ASSSRTSGAFYNEQF
TRBJ1-5,TRBV7-6,ASSLAGEEGPQH
TRBJ2-1,TRBV9,ASSVRGVGRMVEQF
TRBJ2-7,TRBV6-1,ASSEILALSYEQY
TRBJ2-1,TRBV15,ATSRARSGLPRNEQF
TRBJ1-4,TRBV10-3,AISERDEKLF
TRBJ2-2,TRBV7-2,ASSSTYNTGELF
TRBJ2-3,TRBV12-5,ASGLAGGPDTQY
TRBJ1-4,TRBV10-1,ASSFGQRVLGKLF
TRBJ2-5,TRBV20-1,SAGKGQPETQY
TRBJ2-1,TRBV19,ASSRLLGEQF